This T cell receptor (beta chain) was recorded in a study of blood T cells in healthy people across ages. A J-beta primer mix and a sample-barcoded 5' primer were used in a second PCR of roughly 6 to 11 cycles. TCRdb itself ran the 5' RACE reads through MiXCR, one entry per CDR3 protein. The table shows over 1,200,000 distinct CDR3 sequences, with 55% to 75% occurring only once. Germline V lookup: CDR1 ENHRY, CDR2 SYGVKD. This CDR3 comprises 16 residues. The specimen sequenced was blood. This TCR came from a young man in good health. The V gene is TRBV10-3, the J gene TRBJ2-1, with D maybe TRBD1 (8 bases). The better agreement between TRBJ2-7 and the DNA end casts doubt on the J call. CDR3 sequence: CAISLGGQGGYNEQYF. The CDR3 bases are TGTGCCATCAGTCTGGGCGGACAGGGAGGGTACAATGAGCAGTACTTC.